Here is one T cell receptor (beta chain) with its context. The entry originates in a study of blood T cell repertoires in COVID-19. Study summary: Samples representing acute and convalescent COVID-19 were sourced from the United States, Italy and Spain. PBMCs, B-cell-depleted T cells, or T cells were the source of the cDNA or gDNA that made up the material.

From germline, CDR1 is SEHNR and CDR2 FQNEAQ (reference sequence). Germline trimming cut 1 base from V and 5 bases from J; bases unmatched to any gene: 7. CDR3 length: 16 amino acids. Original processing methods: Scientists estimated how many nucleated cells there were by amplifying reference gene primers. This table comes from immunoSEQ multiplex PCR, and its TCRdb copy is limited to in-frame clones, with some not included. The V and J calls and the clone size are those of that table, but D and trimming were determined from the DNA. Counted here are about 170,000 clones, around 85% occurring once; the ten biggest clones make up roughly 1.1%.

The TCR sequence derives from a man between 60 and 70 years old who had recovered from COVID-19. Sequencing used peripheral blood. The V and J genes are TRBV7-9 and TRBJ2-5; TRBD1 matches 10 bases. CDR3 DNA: TGTGCCAGCAGCTTAGGGGACAGGGGAGAGAGTGAGACCCAGTACTTC. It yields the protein CASSLGDRGESETQYF. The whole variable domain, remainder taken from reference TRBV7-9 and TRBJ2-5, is DTGVSQNPRHKITKRGQNVTFRCDPISEHNRLYWYRQTLGQGPEFLTYFQNEAQLEKSRLLSDRFSAERPKGSFSTLEIQRTEQGDSAMYLCASSLGDRGESETQYFGPGTRLLVL.